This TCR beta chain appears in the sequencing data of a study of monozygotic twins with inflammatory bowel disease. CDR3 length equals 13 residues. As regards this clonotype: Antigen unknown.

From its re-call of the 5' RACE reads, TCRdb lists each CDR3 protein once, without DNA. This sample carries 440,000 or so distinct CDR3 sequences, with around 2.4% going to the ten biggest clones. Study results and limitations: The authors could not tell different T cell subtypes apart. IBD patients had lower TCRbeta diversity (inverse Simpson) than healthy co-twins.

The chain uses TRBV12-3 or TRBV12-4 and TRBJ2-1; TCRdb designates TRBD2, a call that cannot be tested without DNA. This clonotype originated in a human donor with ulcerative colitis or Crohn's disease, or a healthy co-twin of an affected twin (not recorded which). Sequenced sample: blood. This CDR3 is CASGASGTSEQFF.